The text below deals with one T cell receptor beta chain. This sample was taken from a study of blood T cell repertoires in COVID-19. Seattle patient enrollment occurred during active infection, with longitudinal follow-up thereafter. Per the original data handling: Scientists estimated how many nucleated cells there were by amplifying reference gene primers. Clones were sequenced by immunoSEQ multiplex PCR, and TCRdb holds only the in-frame ones, with some missing. The DNA was the basis for D and trimming; V, J and clone size are from that table. This sample has roughly 80,000 clones, with 91% found just once. This CDR3 spans 16 amino acids. Germline CDR1 reads SNHLY; CDR2 reads FYNNEI. V was clipped by 6 bases and J by 1 base, with 18 bases between them.

This clonotype originated in a man over 45 with COVID-19, enrolled during active disease. The chain joins TRBV2 to TRBJ1-2, with a weak D call TRBD1 (6 bases). The material sequenced was peripheral blood. CDR3 sequence (DNA): TGTGCCAGCAGCCCCTTGGGACACCGGGTTAACTATGGCTACACCTTC. Translating gives CASSPLGHRVNYGYTF.